This T cell receptor beta chain was obtained from a study of cytomegalovirus exposure and HLA in healthy donors. About the research overall: The Caucasian-associated ancestry cluster contained about 80% of the approximately 390 genotyped donors.

Everyone who donated was a healthy bone marrow donor. PCR employed 60 Vbeta and 13 Jbeta primers. Sequenced by immunoSEQ multiplex PCR; TCRdb stores in-frame clones only, minus some. Found here are 130,000 to 150,000 clones, roughly two thirds of them singletons; the top ten hold over 13%. The CDR3 runs to 16 residues. Trimming left V 0 bases short and J 1 base short, with 12 bases between. Germline V gene data show CDR1 as MNHNY and CDR2 as SVGAGI (reference sequence). The clonotype originates from a human donor in good health. V and J are TRBV6-6 and TRBJ1-1; a possible D gene is TRBD1 (5 bases). The specimen was PBMCs. The CDR3 coding sequence is TGTGCCAGCAGTTACTCCTACAGGTCCCCGAACACTGAAGCTTTCTTT. Its translation: CASSYSYRSPNTEAFF.